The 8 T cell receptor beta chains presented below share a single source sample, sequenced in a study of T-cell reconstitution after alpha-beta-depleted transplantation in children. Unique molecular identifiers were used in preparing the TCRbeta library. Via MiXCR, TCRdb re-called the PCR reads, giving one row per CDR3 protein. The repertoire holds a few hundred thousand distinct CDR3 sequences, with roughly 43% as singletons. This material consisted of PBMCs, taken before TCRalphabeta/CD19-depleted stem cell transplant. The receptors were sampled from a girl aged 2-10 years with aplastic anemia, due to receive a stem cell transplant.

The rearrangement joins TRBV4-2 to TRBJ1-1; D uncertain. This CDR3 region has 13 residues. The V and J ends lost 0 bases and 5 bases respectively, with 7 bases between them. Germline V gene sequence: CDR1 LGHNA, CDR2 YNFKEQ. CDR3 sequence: CASSQDSRTEAFF. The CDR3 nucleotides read TGTGCCAGCAGCCAAGATTCGCGGACTGAAGCTTTCTTT.

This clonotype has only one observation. CDR3 sequence reads: CASSFEGHPGETQYF. The CDR3, as DNA: TGTGCCAGCAGTTTCGAGGGCCACCCTGGGGAGACCCAGTACTTC. The chain has TRBV12-3 or TRBV12-4 and TRBJ2-5, with D tentatively TRBD2 (5 bases). The CDR3 is 15 amino acids. Trimming shortened V by 3 bases and J by 5 bases, and 16 bases separated the two germline ends.

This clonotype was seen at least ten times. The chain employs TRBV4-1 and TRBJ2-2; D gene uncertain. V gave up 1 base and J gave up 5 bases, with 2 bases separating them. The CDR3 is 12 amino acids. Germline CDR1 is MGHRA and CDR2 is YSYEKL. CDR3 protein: CASSQGTGELFF. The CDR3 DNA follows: TGCGCCAGCAGCCAAGGAACCGGGGAGCTGTTTTTT.

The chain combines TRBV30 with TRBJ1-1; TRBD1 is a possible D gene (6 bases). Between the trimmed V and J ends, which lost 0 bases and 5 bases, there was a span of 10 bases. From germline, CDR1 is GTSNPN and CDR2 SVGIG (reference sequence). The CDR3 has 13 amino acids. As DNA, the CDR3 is TGTGCCTGGAGTGTTAAGGGGGGAACTGAAGCTTTCTTT. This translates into CAWSVKGGTEAFF.

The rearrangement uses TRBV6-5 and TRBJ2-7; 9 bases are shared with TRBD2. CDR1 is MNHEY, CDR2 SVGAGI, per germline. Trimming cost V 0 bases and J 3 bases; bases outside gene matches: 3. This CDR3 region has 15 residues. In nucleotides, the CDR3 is TGTGCCAGCAGTTACTCCTTAGCGGGGGACTACGAGCAGTACTTC. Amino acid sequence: CASSYSLAGDYEQYF.

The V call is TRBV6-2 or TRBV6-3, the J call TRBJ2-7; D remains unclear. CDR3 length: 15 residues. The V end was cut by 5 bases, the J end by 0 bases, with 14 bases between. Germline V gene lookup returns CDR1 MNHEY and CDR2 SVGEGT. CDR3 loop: CASSDPRGVSYEQYF. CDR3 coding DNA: TGTGCCAGCAGTGACCCCCGTGGTGTCTCCTACGAGCAGTACTTC.

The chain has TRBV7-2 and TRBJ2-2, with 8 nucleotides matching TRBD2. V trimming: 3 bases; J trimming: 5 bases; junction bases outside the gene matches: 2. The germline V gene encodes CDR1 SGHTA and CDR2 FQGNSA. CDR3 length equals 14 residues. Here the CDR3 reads CASSFASGTGELFF. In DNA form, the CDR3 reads TGTGCCAGCAGCTTCGCTAGCGGGACCGGGGAGCTGTTTTTT.

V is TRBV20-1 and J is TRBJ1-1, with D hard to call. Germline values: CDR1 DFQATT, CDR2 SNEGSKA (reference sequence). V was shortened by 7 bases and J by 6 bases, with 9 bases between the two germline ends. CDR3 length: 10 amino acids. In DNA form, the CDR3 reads TGCAGTGTCGGGGAGGCTGAAGCTTTCTTT. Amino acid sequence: CSVGEAEAFF.